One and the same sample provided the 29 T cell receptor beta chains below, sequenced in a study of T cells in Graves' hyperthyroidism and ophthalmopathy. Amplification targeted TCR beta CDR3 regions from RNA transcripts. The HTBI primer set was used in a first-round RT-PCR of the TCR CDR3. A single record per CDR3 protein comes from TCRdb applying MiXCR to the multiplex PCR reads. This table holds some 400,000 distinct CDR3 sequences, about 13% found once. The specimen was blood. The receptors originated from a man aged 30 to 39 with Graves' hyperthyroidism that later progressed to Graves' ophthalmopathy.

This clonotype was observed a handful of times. The CDR3 sequence is CASKGGSPLHF. CDR3 in DNA: TGTGCCAGCAAAGGGGGTTCACCCCTCCACTTT. V gene TRBV6-2 or TRBV6-3 combines with J gene TRBJ1-6; D perhaps matches TRBD1 (6 bases). The CDR3 extends over 11 amino acids. V lost 7 bases and J lost 9, with 7 bases in between. Germline V lookup: CDR1 MNHEY, CDR2 SVGEGT.

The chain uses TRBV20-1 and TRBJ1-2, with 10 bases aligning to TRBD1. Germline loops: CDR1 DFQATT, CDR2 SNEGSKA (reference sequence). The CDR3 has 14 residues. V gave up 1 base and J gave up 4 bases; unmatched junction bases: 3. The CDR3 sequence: CSARGQGAGYGYTF. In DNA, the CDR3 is TGCAGTGCTAGAGGACAGGGGGCTGGCTATGGCTACACCTTC.

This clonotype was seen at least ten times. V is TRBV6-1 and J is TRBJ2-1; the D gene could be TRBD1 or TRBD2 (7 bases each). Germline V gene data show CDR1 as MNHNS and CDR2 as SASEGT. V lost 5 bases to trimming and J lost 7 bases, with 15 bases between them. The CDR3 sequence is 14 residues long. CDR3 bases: TGTGCCAGCAGTACACCTCAGGGGGGGAATGAGCAGTTCTTC. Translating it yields CASSTPQGGNEQFF.

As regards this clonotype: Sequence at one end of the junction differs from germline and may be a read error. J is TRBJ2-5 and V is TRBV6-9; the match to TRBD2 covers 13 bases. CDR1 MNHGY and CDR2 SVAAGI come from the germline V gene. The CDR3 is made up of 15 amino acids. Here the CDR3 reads CASRTGTSGKETQYF. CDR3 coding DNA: TGCGCCAGCAGAACCGGGACTAGCGGGAAAGAGACCCAGTACTTC.

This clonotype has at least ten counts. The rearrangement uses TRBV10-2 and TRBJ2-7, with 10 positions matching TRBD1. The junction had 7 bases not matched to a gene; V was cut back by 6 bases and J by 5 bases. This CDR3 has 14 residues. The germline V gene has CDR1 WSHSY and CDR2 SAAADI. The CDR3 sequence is CASRSGTGVHEQYF. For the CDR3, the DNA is TGCGCCAGCAGATCCGGGACAGGGGTGCACGAGCAGTACTTC.

The CDR3 loop is CASSLTSGGAKTQYF. CDR3 DNA: TGTGCCAGCAGCTTAACTAGCGGGGGGGCAAAGACCCAGTACTTC. The J gene is TRBJ2-5, the V gene TRBV7-3, with TRBD2 matching 11 bases. Germline V gene data show CDR1 as SGHTA and CDR2 as FQGTGA. The CDR3 loop spans 15 amino acids. With 0 bases clipped from V and 6 bases from J, the junction kept 3 bases outside the gene matches.

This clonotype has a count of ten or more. The CDR3 reads CASSLGRRNTEAFF. CDR3 coding DNA: TGTGCCAGCAGCTTAGGCAGGAGGAACACTGAAGCTTTCTTT. This rearrangement joins TRBV7-2 to TRBJ1-1; D remains unclear. Germline CDR1 SGHTA, CDR2 FQGNSA. This CDR3 has 14 amino acids. The V and J ends lost 1 base and 1 base respectively, with 7 bases between them.

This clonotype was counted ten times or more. The CDR3 nucleotides read TGTGCCAGCAGCTTAGACAGAGGGGGGAATAATTCACCCCTCCACTTT. Translation: CASSLDRGGNNSPLHF. The J gene is TRBJ1-6, the V gene TRBV7-9; TRBD1 might be the D (6 bases). Trimming stripped 1 base from V and 5 bases from J, with 12 bases between. The CDR3 totals 16 residues. Germline CDR1 and CDR2: SEHNR and FQNEAQ (reference sequence).

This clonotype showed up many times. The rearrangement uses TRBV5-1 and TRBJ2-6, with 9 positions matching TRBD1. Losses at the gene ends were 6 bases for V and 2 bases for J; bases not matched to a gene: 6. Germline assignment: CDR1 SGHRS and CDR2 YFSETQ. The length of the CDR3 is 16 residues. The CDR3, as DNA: TGCGCCAGCATGCGGGACAGGGCCACTGGGGCCAACGTCCTGACTTTC. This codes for CASMRDRATGANVLTF.

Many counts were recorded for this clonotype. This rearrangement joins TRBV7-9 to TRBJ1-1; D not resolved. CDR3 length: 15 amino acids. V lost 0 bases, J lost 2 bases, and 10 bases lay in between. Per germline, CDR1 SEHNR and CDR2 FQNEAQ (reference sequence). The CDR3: CASSLATLFNTEAFF. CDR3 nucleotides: TGTGCCAGCAGCTTAGCGACGCTTTTCAACACTGAAGCTTTCTTT.

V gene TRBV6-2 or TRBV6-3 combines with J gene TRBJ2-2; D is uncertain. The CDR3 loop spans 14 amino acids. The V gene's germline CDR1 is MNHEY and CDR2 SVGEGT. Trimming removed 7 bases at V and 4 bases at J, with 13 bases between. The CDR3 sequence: CASNLGWGTGELFF. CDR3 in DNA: TGTGCCAGCAACCTGGGCTGGGGCACCGGGGAGCTGTTTTTT.

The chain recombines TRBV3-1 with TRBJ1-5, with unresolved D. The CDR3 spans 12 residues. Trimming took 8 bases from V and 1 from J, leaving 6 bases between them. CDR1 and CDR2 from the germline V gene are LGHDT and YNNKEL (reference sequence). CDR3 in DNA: TGTGCCAGCGCAGTCAGCAATCAGCCCCAGCATTTT. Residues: CASAVSNQPQHF.

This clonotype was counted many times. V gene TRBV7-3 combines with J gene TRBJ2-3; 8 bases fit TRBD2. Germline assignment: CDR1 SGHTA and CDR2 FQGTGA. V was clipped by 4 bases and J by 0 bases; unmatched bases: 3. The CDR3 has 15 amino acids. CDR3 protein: CASSSSGGSTDTQYF. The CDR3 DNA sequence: TGTGCCAGCAGCTCGAGCGGGGGCAGCACAGATACGCAGTATTTT.

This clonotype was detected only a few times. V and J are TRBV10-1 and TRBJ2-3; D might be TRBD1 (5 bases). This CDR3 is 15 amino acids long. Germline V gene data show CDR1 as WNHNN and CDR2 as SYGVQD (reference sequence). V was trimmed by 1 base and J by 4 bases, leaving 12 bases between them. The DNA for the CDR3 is TGCGCCAGCAGTGAGTTTGACAGCTTCGCAGATACGCAGTATTTT. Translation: CASSEFDSFADTQYF.

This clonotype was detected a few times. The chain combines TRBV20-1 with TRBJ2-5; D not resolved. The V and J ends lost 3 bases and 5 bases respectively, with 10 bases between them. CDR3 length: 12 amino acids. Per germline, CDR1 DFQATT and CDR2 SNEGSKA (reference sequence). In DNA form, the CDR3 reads TGCAGTGCTAGCCCTAGTGTGGAGACCCAGTACTTC. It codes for CSASPSVETQYF.

The CDR3 region is CASSEQTNSNQPQHF. DNA of the CDR3: TGTGCCAGCTCGGAACAGACTAATAGCAATCAGCCCCAGCATTTT. The V and J genes are TRBV27 and TRBJ1-5; D unresolved. The CDR3 is 15 residues long. CDR1 is MNHEY and CDR2 is SMNVEV in the germline V gene (reference sequence). V lost 8 bases, J lost 0 bases, and 14 bases lay in between.

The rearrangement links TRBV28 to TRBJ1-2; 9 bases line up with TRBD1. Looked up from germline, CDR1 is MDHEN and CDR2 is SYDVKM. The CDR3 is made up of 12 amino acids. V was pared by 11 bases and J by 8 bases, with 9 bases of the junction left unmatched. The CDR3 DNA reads TGTGCCTGCTCGGACAGGGGTCACGGCTACACCTTC. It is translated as CACSDRGHGYTF.

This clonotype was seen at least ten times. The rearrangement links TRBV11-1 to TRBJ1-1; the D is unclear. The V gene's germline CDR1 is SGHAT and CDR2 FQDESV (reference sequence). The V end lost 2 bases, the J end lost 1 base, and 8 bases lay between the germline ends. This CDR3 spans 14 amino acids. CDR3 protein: CASSLRLTNTEAFF. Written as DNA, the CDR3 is TGTGCCAGCAGCTTAAGACTGACGAACACTGAAGCTTTCTTT.

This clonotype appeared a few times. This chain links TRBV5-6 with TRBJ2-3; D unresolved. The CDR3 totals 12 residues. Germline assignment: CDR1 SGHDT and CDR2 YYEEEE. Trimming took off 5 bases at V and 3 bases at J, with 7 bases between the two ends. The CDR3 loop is CASRLGTDTQYF. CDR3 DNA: TGTGCCAGCAGGCTTGGGACAGATACGCAGTATTTT.

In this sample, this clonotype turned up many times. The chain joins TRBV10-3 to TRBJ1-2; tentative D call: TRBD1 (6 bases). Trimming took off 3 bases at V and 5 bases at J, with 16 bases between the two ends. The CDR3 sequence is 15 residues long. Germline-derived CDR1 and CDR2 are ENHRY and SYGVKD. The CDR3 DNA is TGTGCCATCAGTGATAACAGGGATTCGGATTATGGCTACACCTTC. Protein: CAISDNRDSDYGYTF.

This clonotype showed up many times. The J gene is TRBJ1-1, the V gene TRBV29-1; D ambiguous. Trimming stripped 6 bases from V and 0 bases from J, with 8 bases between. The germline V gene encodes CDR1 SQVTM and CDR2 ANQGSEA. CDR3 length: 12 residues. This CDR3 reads CSVWVMNTEAFF. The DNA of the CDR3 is TGCAGCGTGTGGGTCATGAACACTGAAGCTTTCTTT.

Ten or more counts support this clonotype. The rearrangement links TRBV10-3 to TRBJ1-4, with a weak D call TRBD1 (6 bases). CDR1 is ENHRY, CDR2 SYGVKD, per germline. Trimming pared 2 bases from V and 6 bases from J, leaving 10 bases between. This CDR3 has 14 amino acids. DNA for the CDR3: TGTGCCATCAGTGAGGTGCAGGGGTATGAAAAACTGTTTTTT. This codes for CAISEVQGYEKLFF.

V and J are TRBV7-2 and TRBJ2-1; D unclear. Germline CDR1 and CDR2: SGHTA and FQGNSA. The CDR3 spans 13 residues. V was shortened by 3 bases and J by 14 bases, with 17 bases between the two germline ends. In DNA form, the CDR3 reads TGTGCCAGCAGCTTCAAGGCTTTGGCTGAAAAGTTCTTC. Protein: CASSFKALAEKFF.

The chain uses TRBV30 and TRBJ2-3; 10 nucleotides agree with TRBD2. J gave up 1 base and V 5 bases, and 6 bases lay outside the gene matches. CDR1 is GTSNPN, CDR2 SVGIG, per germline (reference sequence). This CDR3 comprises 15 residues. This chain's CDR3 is CAWAAGLAGTDTQYF. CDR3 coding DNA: TGTGCCTGGGCCGCCGGACTAGCGGGCACAGATACGCAGTATTTT.

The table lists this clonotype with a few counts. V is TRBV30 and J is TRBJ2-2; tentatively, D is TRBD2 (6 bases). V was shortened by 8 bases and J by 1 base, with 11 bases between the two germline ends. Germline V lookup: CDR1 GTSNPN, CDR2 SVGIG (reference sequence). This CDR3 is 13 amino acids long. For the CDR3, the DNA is TGTGCCGGGGGGACGGGGAACACCGGGGAGCTGTTTTTT. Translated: CAGGTGNTGELFF.

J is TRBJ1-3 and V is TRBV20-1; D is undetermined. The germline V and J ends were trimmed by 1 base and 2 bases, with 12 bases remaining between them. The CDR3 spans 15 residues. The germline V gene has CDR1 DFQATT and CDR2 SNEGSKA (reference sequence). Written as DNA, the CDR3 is TGCAGTGCTAGAGGGGAAAGGATCCCTGGAAACACCATATATTTT. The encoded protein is CSARGERIPGNTIYF.

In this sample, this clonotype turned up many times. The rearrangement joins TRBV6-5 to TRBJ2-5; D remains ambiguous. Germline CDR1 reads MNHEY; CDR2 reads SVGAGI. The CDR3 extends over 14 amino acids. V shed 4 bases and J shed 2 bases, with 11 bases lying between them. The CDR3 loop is CASSSLAVQETQYF. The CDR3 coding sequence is TGTGCCAGCAGTTCGCTGGCAGTACAAGAGACCCAGTACTTC.

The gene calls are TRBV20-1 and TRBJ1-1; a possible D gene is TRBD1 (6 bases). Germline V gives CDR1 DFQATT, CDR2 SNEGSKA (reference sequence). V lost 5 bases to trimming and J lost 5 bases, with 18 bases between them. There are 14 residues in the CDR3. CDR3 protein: CSAFQWGAKTEAFF. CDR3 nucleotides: TGCAGTGCTTTCCAGTGGGGGGCAAAGACTGAAGCTTTCTTT.

The CDR3 reads CAATGNRGPNYGYTF. The DNA for the CDR3 is TGTGCCGCCACAGGAAACAGGGGGCCTAACTATGGCTACACCTTC. The V and J genes are TRBV10-3 and TRBJ1-2; 9 nucleotides line up with TRBD1. The V and J ends lost 11 bases and 0 bases, in that order; junction bases with no gene match: 10. This CDR3 contains 15 residues. Germline CDR1 is ENHRY and CDR2 is SYGVKD.